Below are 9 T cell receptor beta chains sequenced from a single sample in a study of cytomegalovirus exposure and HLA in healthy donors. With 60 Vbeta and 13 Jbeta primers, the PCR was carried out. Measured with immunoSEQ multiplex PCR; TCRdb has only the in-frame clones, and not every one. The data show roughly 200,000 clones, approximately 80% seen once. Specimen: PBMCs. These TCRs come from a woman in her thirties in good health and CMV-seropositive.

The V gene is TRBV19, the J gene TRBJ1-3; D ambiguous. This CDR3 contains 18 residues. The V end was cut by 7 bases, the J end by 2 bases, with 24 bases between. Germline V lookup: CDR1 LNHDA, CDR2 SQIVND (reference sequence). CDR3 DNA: TGTGCCAGTACTCTCTCGGGCGGAGGTTATACCGCTGGAAACACCATATATTTT. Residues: CASTLSGGGYTAGNTIYF. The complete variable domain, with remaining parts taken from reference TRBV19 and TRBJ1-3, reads DGGITQSPKYLFRKEGQNVTLSCEQNLNHDAMYWYRQDPGQGLRLIYYSQIVNDFQKGDIAEGYSVSREKKESFPLTVTSAQKNPTAFYLCASTLSGGGYTAGNTIYFGEGSWLTVV.

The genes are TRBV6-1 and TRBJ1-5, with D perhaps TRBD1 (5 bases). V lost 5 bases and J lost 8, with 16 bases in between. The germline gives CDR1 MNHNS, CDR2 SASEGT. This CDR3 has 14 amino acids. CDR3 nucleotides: TGTGCCAGCAGTCCCCTCGCGGGGCGTGAGCCCCAGCATTTT. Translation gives CASSPLAGREPQHF.

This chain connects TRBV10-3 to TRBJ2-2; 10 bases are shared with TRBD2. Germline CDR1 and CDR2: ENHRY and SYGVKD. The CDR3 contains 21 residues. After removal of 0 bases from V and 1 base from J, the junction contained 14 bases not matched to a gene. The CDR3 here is CAISESELAGLPRKNTGELFF. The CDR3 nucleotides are TGTGCCATCAGTGAGTCAGAACTAGCGGGACTCCCGAGAAAGAACACCGGGGAGCTGTTTTTT.

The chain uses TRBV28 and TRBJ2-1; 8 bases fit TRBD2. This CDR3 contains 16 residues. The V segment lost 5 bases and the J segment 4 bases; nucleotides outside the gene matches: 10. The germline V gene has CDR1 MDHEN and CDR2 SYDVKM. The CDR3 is CASSPAASGPYNEQFF. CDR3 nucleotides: TGTGCCAGCAGTCCCGCCGCTAGCGGGCCTTACAATGAGCAGTTCTTC.

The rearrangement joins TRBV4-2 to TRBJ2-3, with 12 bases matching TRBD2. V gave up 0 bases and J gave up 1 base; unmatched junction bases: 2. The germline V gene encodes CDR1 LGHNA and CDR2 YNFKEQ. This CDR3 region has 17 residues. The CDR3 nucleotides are TGTGCCAGCAGCCAAGACCGACTAGCGGGGGGCACAGATACGCAGTATTTT. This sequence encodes CASSQDRLAGGTDTQYF.

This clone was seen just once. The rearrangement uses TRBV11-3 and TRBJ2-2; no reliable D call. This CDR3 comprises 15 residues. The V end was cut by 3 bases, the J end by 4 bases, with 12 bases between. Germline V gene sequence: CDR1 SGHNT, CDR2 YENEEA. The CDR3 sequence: CASSFGRVGTGELFF. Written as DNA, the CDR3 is TGTGCCAGCAGCTTCGGTCGGGTAGGCACCGGGGAGCTGTTTTTT.

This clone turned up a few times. This CDR3 is CASSPTDRGYEQYF. The CDR3 DNA is TGTGCCAGCAGTCCCACGGACAGGGGCTACGAGCAGTACTTC. The chain recombines TRBV6-5 with TRBJ2-7, with 9 bases aligning to TRBD1. After removal of 5 bases from V and 3 bases from J, the junction contained 5 bases not matched to a gene. This CDR3 region has 14 residues. Looked up from germline, CDR1 is MNHEY and CDR2 is SVGAGI.

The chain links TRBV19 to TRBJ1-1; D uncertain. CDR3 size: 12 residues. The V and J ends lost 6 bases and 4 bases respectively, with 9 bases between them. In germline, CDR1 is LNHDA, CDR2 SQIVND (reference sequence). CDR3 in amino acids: CASSSLSTEAFF. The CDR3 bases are TGTGCCAGTAGCTCACTAAGCACTGAAGCTTTCTTT.

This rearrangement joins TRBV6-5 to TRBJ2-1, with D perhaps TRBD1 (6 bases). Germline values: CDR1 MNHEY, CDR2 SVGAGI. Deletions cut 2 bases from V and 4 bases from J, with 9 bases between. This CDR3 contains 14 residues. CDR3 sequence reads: CASSYVTGYNEQFF. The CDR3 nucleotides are TGTGCCAGCAGTTACGTTACAGGGTACAATGAGCAGTTCTTC.